Listed here are 16 T cell receptor beta chains from one sample, sequenced in a study of vaccination effects on CD4 cells after COVID-19. Assay: immunoSEQ multiplex PCR; the TCRdb copy retains only in-frame clones and omits some. The profile shows some 40,000 clones, around 78% of them singletons. No antigens are known for them. Sequencing followed a ViraFEST assay step that expanded antigen-specific CD4+ T cells with viral peptide pools. After about 10 days in culture, the CD4+ T cells were isolated. Sometime from March through December 2020, the person acquired a SARS-CoV-2 infection that PCR confirmed. The specimen comprised CD4+ T cells from PBMCs cultured with a peptide pool, sampled before COVID-19 vaccination. These TCRs come from a human donor who had a prior SARS-CoV-2 infection.

DNA of the CDR3: TGTGCCAGCAGTGAATTCGCAGGGATTAGCTACGAGCAGTACTTC. Amino acids: CASSEFAGISYEQYF. The V and J genes are TRBV6-1 and TRBJ2-7, with D perhaps matching TRBD1 (5 bases). V was pared by 2 bases and J by 3 bases, with 14 bases between. The CDR3 totals 15 residues. The germline CDR1 and CDR2 sequences are MNHNS and SASEGT.

The rearrangement uses TRBV6-2 or TRBV6-3 and TRBJ2-7; the D is unclear. The V gene lost 5 bases and the J gene lost 1 base, with 15 bases spanning the gap. Germline V lookup: CDR1 MNHEY, CDR2 SVGEGT. The CDR3 is 15 residues long. The CDR3 nucleotides read TGTGCCAGCAGTATTCCAGGTTCGACTTCCTACGAGCAGTACTTC. Its protein product is CASSIPGSTSYEQYF.

The V call is TRBV24-1, the J call TRBJ2-3; 8 nucleotides agree with TRBD2. This CDR3 comprises 17 residues. V lost 3 bases to trimming and J lost 3 bases; unmatched junction nucleotides: 10. Germline V lookup: CDR1 KGHDR, CDR2 SFDVKD. The CDR3 DNA follows: TGTGCCACCAGTGATACCGCCGGGACTAGGGAAACAGATACGCAGTATTTT. Residues: CATSDTAGTRETDTQYF.

V is TRBV7-2 and J is TRBJ1-4; D uncertain. The V gene's germline CDR1 is SGHTA and CDR2 FQGNSA. V shed 2 bases and J shed 3 bases, with 10 bases lying between them. CDR3 length: 15 amino acids. CDR3 nucleotides: TGTGCCAGCAGCTTACAGGCGTCAGCTAATGAAAAACTGTTTTTT. It specifies CASSLQASANEKLFF.

The rearrangement joins TRBV27 to TRBJ1-1; unclear D gene. The germline V gene encodes CDR1 MNHEY and CDR2 SMNVEV (reference sequence). V lost 0 bases and J 7 bases, leaving 12 bases between the germline ends. CDR3 length equals 14 residues. CDR3 bases: TGTGCCAGCAGTTTATCGTGGGAGACTAGTGAAGCTTTCTTT. The encoded protein is CASSLSWETSEAFF.

V and J are TRBV5-1 and TRBJ2-3, with 11 positions matching TRBD2. The CDR3 spans 15 residues. J was trimmed by 3 bases and V by 5 bases; bases with no gene match: 5. Germline CDR1 is SGHRS and CDR2 is YFSETQ. CDR3 in amino acids: CASSQASGGTDTQYF. CDR3 in DNA: TGCGCCAGCAGTCAAGCTAGCGGGGGGACAGATACGCAGTATTTT.

The table lists this clone with a count of one. This chain connects TRBV29-1 to TRBJ2-3; D unresolved. Germline CDR1 reads SQVTM; CDR2 reads ANQGSEA. Trimming cost V 3 bases and J 1 base, with 8 bases left between them. There are 13 residues in the CDR3. CDR3 region: CSVDYQGTDTQYF. CDR3 bases: TGCAGCGTTGATTACCAGGGCACAGATACGCAGTATTTT.

This chain connects TRBV3-1 (or the pseudogene TRBV3-2) to TRBJ2-2; 11 bases are a match to TRBD2. Germline trimming cut 3 bases from V and 8 bases from J; bases unmatched to any gene: 8. The CDR3 runs to 16 residues. From germline, CDR1 is LGHDT and CDR2 YNNKEL (reference sequence). The CDR3 coding sequence is TGTGCCAGCAGCCAGATGCTAGCGGGGGGTCCGGGGGAGCTGTTTTTT. This gives the protein CASSQMLAGGPGELFF.

The chain carries TRBV27 and TRBJ1-5, with a tentative D call TRBD1 (5 bases). The CDR3 totals 15 residues. Trimming removed 4 bases from V and 0 bases from J, with 10 bases in between. Germline CDR1 MNHEY, CDR2 SMNVEV (reference sequence). The CDR3 DNA reads TGTGCCAGCAGTTCTTCAGGGCTTAGCAATCAGCCCCAGCATTTT. Amino acids: CASSSSGLSNQPQHF.

This clone occurred once. The chain joins TRBV13 to TRBJ2-7; the match to TRBD1 covers 12 bases. Germline V gives CDR1 PRHDT, CDR2 FYEKMQ (reference sequence). J lost 4 bases, V lost 5 bases, and 12 bases had no gene match. The CDR3 covers 17 residues. This chain's CDR3 is CASSRTTGTGGWYEQYF. Here the CDR3 DNA reads TGTGCCAGCAGCCGCACCACCGGGACAGGGGGCTGGTACGAGCAGTACTTC.

The gene calls are TRBV6-6 and TRBJ1-4; weak D call: TRBD1 (5 bases). CDR3 length: 16 amino acids. Trimming shortened V by 2 bases and J by 3 bases, and 13 bases separated the two germline ends. The germline V gene has CDR1 MNHNY and CDR2 SVGAGI (reference sequence). The CDR3 reads CASSYANRGANEKLFF. The CDR3 nucleotides are TGTGCCAGCAGTTACGCGAATAGGGGTGCTAATGAAAAACTGTTTTTT.

This rearrangement joins TRBV6-1 to TRBJ2-3, with 12 bases matching TRBD2. Germline loops: CDR1 MNHNS, CDR2 SASEGT. J was trimmed by 4 bases and V by 2 bases; bases with no gene match: 7. This CDR3 has 17 amino acids. The CDR3 bases are TGTGCCAGCAGTGAACGGCTAGCGGGGGGGCTTTCAGATACGCAGTATTTT. Residues: CASSERLAGGLSDTQYF.

V gene TRBV7-2 combines with J gene TRBJ1-1, with D unresolved. The CDR3 consists of 13 residues. The germline gives CDR1 SGHTA, CDR2 FQGNSA. V was cut by 3 bases and J by 4 bases, with 9 bases left in between. The CDR3 here is CASSFGGVTEAFF. The DNA of the CDR3 is TGTGCCAGCAGCTTCGGTGGAGTCACTGAAGCTTTCTTT.

This chain connects TRBV7-2 to TRBJ1-2, with D perhaps matching TRBD1 (6 bases). The V and J ends lost 1 base and 1 base respectively, with 13 bases between them. Germline V gene lookup returns CDR1 SGHTA and CDR2 FQGNSA. CDR3 length equals 16 residues. The CDR3 sequence: CASSLVWAGDNYGYTF. In DNA form, the CDR3 reads TGTGCCAGCAGCTTAGTCTGGGCAGGGGATAACTATGGCTACACCTTC.

In its sample, this clone is medium-sized (0.01 to 0.1%). The J gene is TRBJ1-3, the V gene TRBV2; 10 bases agree with TRBD1. The CDR3 covers 14 residues. Germline assignment: CDR1 SNHLY and CDR2 FYNNEI. V was clipped by 6 bases and J by 4 bases; unmatched bases: 3. Written as DNA, the CDR3 is TGTGCCAGCAGCCTGACAGGGGGCGGAAACACCATATATTTT. It codes for CASSLTGGGNTIYF. Based on the CDR3 plus reference TRBV2 and TRBJ1-3, the full variable domain is EPEVTQTPSHQVTQMGQEVILRCVPISNHLYFYWYRQILGQKVEFLVSFYNNEISEKSEIFDDQFSVERPDGSNFTLKIRSTKLEDSAMYFCASSLTGGGNTIYFGEGSWLTVV.

The chain recombines TRBV13 with TRBJ2-3; 11 bases line up with TRBD2. The CDR3 is 16 residues long. Looked up from germline, CDR1 is PRHDT and CDR2 is FYEKMQ (reference sequence). Unmatched junction bases numbered 4, after V lost 5 bases and J lost 0 bases. In DNA form, the CDR3 reads TGTGCCAGCAGCACCCGGACTAGCGGGAGCACAGATACGCAGTATTTT. Encoded protein: CASSTRTSGSTDTQYF.